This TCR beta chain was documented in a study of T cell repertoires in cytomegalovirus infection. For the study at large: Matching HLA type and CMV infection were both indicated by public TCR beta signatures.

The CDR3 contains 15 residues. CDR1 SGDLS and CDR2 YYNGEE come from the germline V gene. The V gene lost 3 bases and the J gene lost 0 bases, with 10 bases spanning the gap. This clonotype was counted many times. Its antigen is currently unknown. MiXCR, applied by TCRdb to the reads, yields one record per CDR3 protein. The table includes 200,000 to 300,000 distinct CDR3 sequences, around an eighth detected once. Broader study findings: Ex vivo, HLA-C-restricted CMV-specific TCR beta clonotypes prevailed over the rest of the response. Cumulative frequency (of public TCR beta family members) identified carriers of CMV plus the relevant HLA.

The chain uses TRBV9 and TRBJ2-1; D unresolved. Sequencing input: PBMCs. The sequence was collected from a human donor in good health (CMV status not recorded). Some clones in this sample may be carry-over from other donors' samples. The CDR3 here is CASSAGWSSYNEQFF. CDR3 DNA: TGTGCCAGCAGCGCGGGCTGGAGCTCCTACAATGAGCAGTTCTTC.